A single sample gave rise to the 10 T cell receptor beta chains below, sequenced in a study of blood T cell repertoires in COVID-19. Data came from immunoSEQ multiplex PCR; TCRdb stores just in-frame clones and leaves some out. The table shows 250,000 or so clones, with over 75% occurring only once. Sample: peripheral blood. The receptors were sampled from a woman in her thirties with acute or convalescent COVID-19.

The DNA for the CDR3 is TGTGCCATCAGTGAGAGCGGCGGATCCAACTACGAGCAGTACTTC. It encodes CAISESGGSNYEQYF. The rearrangement joins TRBV10-3 to TRBJ2-7, with D possibly matching TRBD2 (5 bases). Trimming took off 2 bases at V and 3 bases at J, with 14 bases between the two ends. Germline V gene sequence: CDR1 ENHRY, CDR2 SYGVKD. This CDR3 spans 15 amino acids.

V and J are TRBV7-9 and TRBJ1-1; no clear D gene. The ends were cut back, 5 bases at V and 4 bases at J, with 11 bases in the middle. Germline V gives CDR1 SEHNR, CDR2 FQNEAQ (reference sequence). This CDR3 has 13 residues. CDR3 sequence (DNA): TGTGCCAGCAGCGACGGGAGGGCCACTGAAGCTTTCTTT. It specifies CASSDGRATEAFF.

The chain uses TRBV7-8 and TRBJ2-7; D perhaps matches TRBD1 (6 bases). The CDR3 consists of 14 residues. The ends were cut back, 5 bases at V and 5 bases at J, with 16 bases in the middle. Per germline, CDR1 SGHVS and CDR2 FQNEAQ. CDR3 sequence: CASSGVRGRHEQYF. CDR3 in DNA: TGTGCCAGCAGCGGGGTCAGGGGTCGCCACGAGCAGTACTTC.

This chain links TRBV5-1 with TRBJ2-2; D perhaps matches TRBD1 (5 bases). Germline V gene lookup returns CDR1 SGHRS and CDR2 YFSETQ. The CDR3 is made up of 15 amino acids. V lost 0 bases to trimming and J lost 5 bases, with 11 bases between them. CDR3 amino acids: CASSLARAATGELFF. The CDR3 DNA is TGCGCCAGCAGCTTGGCCAGGGCAGCGACCGGGGAGCTGTTTTTT.

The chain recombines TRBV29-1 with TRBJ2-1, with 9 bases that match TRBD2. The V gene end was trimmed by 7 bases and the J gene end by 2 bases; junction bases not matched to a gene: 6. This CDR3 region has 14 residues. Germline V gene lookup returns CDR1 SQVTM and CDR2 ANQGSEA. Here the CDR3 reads CSGLTSGTYNEQFF. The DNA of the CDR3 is TGCAGCGGGTTGACTAGCGGCACCTACAATGAGCAGTTCTTC.

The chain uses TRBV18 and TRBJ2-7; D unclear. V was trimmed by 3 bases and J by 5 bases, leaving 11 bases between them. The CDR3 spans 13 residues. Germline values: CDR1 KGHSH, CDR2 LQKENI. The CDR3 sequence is CASSPVGINEQYF. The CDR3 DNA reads TGTGCCAGCTCACCGGTCGGTATCAACGAGCAGTACTTC.

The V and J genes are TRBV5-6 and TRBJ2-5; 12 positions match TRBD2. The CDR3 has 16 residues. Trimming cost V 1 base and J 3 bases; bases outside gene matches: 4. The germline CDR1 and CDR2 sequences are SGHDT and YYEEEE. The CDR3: CASSLPSGRAEETQYF. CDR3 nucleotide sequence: TGTGCCAGCAGCTTGCCTAGCGGGAGGGCTGAAGAGACCCAGTACTTC.

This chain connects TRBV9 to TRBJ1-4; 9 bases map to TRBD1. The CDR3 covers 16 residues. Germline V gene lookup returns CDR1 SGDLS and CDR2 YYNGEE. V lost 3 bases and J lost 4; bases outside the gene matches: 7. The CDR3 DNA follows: TGTGCCAGCAGCGCAGAAACAGGGGGCTATAATGAAAAACTGTTTTTT. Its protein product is CASSAETGGYNEKLFF.

CDR3 residues: CASSYNEGLYYEQYF. The CDR3 DNA follows: TGTGCCAGCAGTTACAACGAGGGCTTGTACTACGAGCAGTACTTC. This chain links TRBV27 with TRBJ2-7, with a weak D call TRBD2 (5 bases). Germline CDR1 is MNHEY and CDR2 is SMNVEV (reference sequence). Trimming shortened V by 4 bases and J by 3 bases, and 16 bases separated the two germline ends. The CDR3 sequence is 15 residues long.

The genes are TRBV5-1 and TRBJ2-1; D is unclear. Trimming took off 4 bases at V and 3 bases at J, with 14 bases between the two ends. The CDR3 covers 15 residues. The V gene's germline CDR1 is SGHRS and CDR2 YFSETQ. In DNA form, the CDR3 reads TGCGCCAGCAGCCCCGACCCCCCGGGCTACAATGAGCAGTTCTTC. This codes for CASSPDPPGYNEQFF.